The next 13 T cell receptor beta chains were all read from a single sample in a study of CD8+ T cells in alopecia areata. Following RNA extraction, reverse transcription yielded cDNA that acted as the sequencing template. The protocol was immunoSEQ multiplex PCR, while the TCRdb copy is restricted to in-frame clones and leaves out a portion. Of about 170,000 clones listed, about 72% were seen once; the top ten hold approximately 10%. The sample here was CD8+ T cells sorted from blood, taken at week 0. The receptor source for this set is a human donor with alopecia areata.

As for this clone: Other DNA sequences from this sample encode an identical CDR3 as well. The chain carries TRBV7-8 and TRBJ1-1, with no clear D. The germline CDR1 and CDR2 sequences are SGHVS and FQNEAQ. Trimming shortened V by 1 base and J by 0 bases, and 9 bases separated the two germline ends. This CDR3 contains 15 residues. The CDR3 DNA reads as TGTGCCAGCAGCTTAGGGGTGACGTTGAACACTGAAGCTTTCTTT. This encodes CASSLGVTLNTEAFF.

The chain has TRBV29-1 and TRBJ2-3; 7 bases agree with TRBD1. This CDR3 is 15 amino acids long. Germline CDR1 reads SQVTM; CDR2 reads ANQGSEA. V lost 4 bases and J lost 1; bases outside the gene matches: 8. The CDR3 spells CSVALDRDRTDTQYF. The CDR3 nucleotides read TGCAGCGTTGCCCTTGACAGGGATCGCACAGATACGCAGTATTTT.

The chain combines TRBV2 with TRBJ1-1; no firm D call. The CDR3 has 14 residues. The germline V gene has CDR1 SNHLY and CDR2 FYNNEI. V was cut by 5 bases and J by 0 bases, with 10 bases left in between. This CDR3 reads CASSSAVLNTEAFF. The CDR3 DNA is TGTGCCAGCAGTTCAGCTGTACTGAACACTGAAGCTTTCTTT.

This clone showed up just once. The sample holds other DNA sequences that translate to the same CDR3. This chain links TRBV27 with TRBJ2-7, with D hard to call. This CDR3 has 11 amino acids. The germline V and J ends were trimmed by 2 bases and 3 bases, with 2 bases remaining between them. Germline V gene lookup returns CDR1 MNHEY and CDR2 SMNVEV (reference sequence). The CDR3 DNA is TGTGCCAGCAGTTTAGGCTACGAGCAGTACTTC. Protein sequence: CASSLGYEQYF.

Regarding this clone: Other nucleotide sequences from this sample produce the same CDR3. V is TRBV30 and J is TRBJ2-7; 7 nucleotides match TRBD1. Looked up from germline, CDR1 is GTSNPN and CDR2 is SVGIG (reference sequence). The ends lost 3 bases at V and 3 bases at J; junction bases unmatched: 2. The CDR3 is 12 residues long. Written as DNA, the CDR3 is TGTGCCTGGAGCGGGGACAGCTACGAGCAGTACTTC. Amino acid sequence: CAWSGDSYEQYF. Looking up the rest from reference TRBV30 and TRBJ2-7 gives the full variable domain: SQTIHQWPATLVQPVGSPLSLECTVEGTSNPNLYWYRQAAGRGLQLLFYSVGIGQISSEVPQNLSASRPQDRQFILSSKKLLLSDSGFYLCAWSGDSYEQYFGPGTRLTVT.

The rearrangement uses TRBV5-5 and TRBJ2-2; 8 bases align to TRBD1. CDR3 length: 14 amino acids. Germline V gene lookup returns CDR1 SGHKS and CDR2 YYEKEE (reference sequence). V lost 6 bases and J lost 3; bases outside the gene matches: 4. The CDR3 DNA reads TGTGCCAGCACAGACAGGGGCGACACCGGGGAGCTGTTTTTT. Protein: CASTDRGDTGELFF.

V and J are TRBV7-6 and TRBJ2-7; D gene uncertain. Deletions cut 9 bases from V and 4 bases from J, with 4 bases between. There are 9 residues in the CDR3. CDR1 and CDR2 from the germline V gene are SGHVS and FNYEAQ. The CDR3 bases are TGTGCCAGGTTTTACGAGCAGTACTTC. Its protein product is CARFYEQYF.

The gene calls are TRBV30 and TRBJ1-2, with TRBD1 matching 7 bases. This CDR3 contains 14 residues. Germline CDR1 and CDR2: GTSNPN and SVGIG (reference sequence). The junction had 4 bases not matched to a gene; V was cut back by 0 bases and J by 3 bases. CDR3 protein: CAWSVGRGDYGYTF. The CDR3 DNA sequence: TGTGCCTGGAGTGTTGGCAGGGGGGACTATGGCTACACCTTC.

The genes are TRBV27 and TRBJ1-3; 9 nucleotides align to TRBD1. Trimming cost V 4 bases and J 0 bases; bases outside gene matches: 4. Germline V gene data show CDR1 as MNHEY and CDR2 as SMNVEV (reference sequence). This CDR3 region has 16 residues. The CDR3 loop reads CASSWTGELSGNTIYF. The CDR3 bases are TGTGCCAGCAGTTGGACAGGGGAACTCTCTGGAAACACCATATATTTT.

V usage is TRBV9 and J usage is TRBJ2-7; either TRBD1 or TRBD2 may supply D (5 bases each). This CDR3 contains 15 residues. The V end lost 0 bases, the J end lost 0 bases, and 10 bases lay between the germline ends. Germline loops: CDR1 SGDLS, CDR2 YYNGEE. The CDR3 nucleotides are TGTGCCAGCAGCGTAGGGGACGCCAGCTCCTACGAGCAGTACTTC. Translated: CASSVGDASSYEQYF.

The rearrangement uses TRBV13 and TRBJ2-1, with D unclear. Germline V gene data show CDR1 as PRHDT and CDR2 as FYEKMQ (reference sequence). The CDR3 runs to 13 residues. V lost 5 bases to trimming and J lost 5 bases, with 10 bases between them. CDR3 nucleotide sequence: TGTGCCAGCAGCCCTGAGGTGGACAATGAGCAGTTCTTC. Translating gives CASSPEVDNEQFF.

The chain employs TRBV6-5 and TRBJ2-3, with 8 bases aligning to TRBD2. The trim removed 2 bases at V and 1 base at J, leaving 5 bases unmatched. The CDR3 spans 16 residues. Per the germline V gene, CDR1 is MNHEY and CDR2 is SVGAGI. This CDR3 reads CASSYKSGGGTDTQYF. The DNA of the CDR3 is TGTGCCAGCAGTTACAAGAGCGGGGGTGGCACAGATACGCAGTATTTT.

This clone was picked up a small number of times. The V call is TRBV12-5, the J call TRBJ2-4; D might be TRBD1 or TRBD2, each matching 5 bases. V lost 6 bases and J lost 15, with 15 bases in between. This CDR3 spans 11 amino acids. Germline V CDR1 and CDR2: LGHNT, FRNRAP. CDR3 coding DNA: TGTGCTAGTGGGGGACCGACGGTAGCGTACTTC. Protein sequence: CASGGPTVAYF.